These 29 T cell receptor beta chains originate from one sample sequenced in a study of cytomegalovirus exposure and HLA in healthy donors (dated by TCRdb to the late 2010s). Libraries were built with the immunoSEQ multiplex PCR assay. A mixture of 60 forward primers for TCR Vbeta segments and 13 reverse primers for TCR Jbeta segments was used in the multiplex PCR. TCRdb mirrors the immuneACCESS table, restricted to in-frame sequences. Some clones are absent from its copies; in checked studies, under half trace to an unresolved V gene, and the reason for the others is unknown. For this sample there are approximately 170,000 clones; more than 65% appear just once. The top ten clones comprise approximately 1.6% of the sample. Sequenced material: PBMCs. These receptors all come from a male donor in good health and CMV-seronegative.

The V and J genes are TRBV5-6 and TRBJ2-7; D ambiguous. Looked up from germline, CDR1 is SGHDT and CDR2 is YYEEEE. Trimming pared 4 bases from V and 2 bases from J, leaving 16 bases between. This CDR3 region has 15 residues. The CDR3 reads CASSPPPGRPYEQYF. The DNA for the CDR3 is TGTGCCAGCAGCCCCCCGCCAGGTCGTCCCTACGAGCAGTACTTC.

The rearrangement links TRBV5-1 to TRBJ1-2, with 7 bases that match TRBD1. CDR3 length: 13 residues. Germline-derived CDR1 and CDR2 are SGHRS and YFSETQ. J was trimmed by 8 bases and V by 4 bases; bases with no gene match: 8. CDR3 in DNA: TGCGCCAGCAGCCGAATGGAGGGGGCAGGCTACACCTTC. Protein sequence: CASSRMEGAGYTF.

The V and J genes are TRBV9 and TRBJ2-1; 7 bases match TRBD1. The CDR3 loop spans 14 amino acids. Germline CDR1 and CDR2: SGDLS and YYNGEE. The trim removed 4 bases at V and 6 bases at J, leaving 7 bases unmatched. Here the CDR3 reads CASSPRTGSNEQFF. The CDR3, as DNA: TGTGCCAGCAGCCCTCGGACAGGAAGCAATGAGCAGTTCTTC.

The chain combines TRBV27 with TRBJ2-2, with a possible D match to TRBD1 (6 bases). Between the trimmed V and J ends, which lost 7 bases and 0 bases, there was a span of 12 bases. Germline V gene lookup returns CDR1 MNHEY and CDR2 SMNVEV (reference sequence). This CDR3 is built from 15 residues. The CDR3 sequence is CASKENRANTGELFF. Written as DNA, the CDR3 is TGTGCCAGCAAGGAAAACAGGGCGAACACCGGGGAGCTGTTTTTT.

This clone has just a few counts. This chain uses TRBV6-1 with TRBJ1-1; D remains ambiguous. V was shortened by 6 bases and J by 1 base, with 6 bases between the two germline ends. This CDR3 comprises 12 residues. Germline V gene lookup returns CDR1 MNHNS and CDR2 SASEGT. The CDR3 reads CASSTENTEAFF. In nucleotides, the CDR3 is TGTGCCAGCAGCACAGAGAACACTGAAGCTTTCTTT.

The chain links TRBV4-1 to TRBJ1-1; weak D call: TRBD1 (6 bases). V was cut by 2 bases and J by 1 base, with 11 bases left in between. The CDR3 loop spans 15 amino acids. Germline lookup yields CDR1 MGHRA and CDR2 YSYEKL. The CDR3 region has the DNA TGCGCCAGCAGCCAACCCCAGGGGAAGAACACTGAAGCTTTCTTT. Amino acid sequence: CASSQPQGKNTEAFF.

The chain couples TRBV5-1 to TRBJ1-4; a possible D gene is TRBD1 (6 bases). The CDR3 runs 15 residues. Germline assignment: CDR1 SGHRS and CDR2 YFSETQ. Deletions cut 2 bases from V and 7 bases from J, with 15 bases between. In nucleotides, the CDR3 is TGCGCCAGCAGCTTTTCGGGCAGGGGTATTGAAAAACTGTTTTTT. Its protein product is CASSFSGRGIEKLFF.

This CDR3 reads CAWNPGDWRAYEQYF. The CDR3 DNA reads TGTGCCTGGAATCCAGGAGACTGGAGGGCCTACGAGCAGTACTTC. The V gene is TRBV30, the J gene TRBJ2-7; a weak D match, TRBD2 (6 bases). The CDR3 loop spans 15 amino acids. Germline CDR1 GTSNPN, CDR2 SVGIG (reference sequence). V lost 4 bases and J 2 bases, leaving 18 bases between the germline ends.

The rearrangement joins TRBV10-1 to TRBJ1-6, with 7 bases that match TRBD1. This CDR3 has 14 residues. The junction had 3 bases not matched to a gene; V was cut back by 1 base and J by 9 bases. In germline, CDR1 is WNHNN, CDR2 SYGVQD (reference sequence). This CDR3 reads CASSEWSGGSPLHF. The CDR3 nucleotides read TGCGCCAGCAGTGAGTGGTCAGGGGGTTCACCCCTCCACTTT.

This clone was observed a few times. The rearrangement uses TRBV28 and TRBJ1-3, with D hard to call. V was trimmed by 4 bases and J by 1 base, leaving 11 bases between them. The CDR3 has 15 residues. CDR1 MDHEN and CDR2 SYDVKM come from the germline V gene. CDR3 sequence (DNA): TGTGCCAGCAGTTACCCCCCGGGGTCTGGAAACACCATATATTTT. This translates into CASSYPPGSGNTIYF.

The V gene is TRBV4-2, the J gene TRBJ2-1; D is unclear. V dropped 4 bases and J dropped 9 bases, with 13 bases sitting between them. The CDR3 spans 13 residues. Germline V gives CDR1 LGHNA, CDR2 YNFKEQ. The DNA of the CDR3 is TGTGCCAGCAGCCGGGCCTCGAATGGTGAGCAGTTCTTC. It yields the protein CASSRASNGEQFF.

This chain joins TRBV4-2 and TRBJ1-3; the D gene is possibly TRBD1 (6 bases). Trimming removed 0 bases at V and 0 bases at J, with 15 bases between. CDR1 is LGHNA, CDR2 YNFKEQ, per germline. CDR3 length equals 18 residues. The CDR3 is CASSQDEDSLSSGNTIYF. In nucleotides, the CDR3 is TGTGCCAGCAGCCAAGACGAGGACAGCCTGAGCTCTGGAAACACCATATATTTT.

CDR3 amino acids: CASSLGGQGMETQYF. CDR3 nucleotide sequence: TGTGCCAGCAGCTTAGGGGGACAGGGGATGGAGACCCAGTACTTC. V and J are TRBV11-3 and TRBJ2-5, with TRBD1 matching 10 bases. The germline V gene has CDR1 SGHNT and CDR2 YENEEA. The CDR3 sequence is 15 residues long. V shed 1 base, J shed 5 bases, and the junction held 4 bases outside the gene matches.

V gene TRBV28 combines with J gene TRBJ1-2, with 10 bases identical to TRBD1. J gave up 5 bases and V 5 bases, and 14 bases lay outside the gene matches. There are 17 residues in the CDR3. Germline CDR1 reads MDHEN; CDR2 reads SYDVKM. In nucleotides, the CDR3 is TGTGCCAGCAGTCGGGAGACAGGGGGCCATTACTTATATGGCTACACCTTC. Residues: CASSRETGGHYLYGYTF.

In DNA, the CDR3 is TGTGCCAGCAGCATAGACTACAGGGGGCGTGGTAATGGCTACACCTTC. Protein: CASSIDYRGRGNGYTF. The chain is built from TRBV7-2 and TRBJ1-2; 9 positions agree with TRBD1. Germline trimming cut 5 bases from V and 6 bases from J; bases unmatched to any gene: 13. Germline values: CDR1 SGHTA, CDR2 FQGNSA. The CDR3 totals 16 residues.

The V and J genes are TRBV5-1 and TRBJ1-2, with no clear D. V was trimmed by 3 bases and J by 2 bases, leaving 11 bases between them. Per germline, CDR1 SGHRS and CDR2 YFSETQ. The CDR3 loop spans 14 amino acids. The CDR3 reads CASSSNPLNYGYTF. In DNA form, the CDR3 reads TGCGCCAGCAGCTCAAACCCACTAAACTATGGCTACACCTTC.

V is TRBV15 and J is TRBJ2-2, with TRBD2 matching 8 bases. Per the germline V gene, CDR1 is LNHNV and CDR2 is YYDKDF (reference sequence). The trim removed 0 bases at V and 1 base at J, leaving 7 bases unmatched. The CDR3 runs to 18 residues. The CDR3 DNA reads TGTGCCACCAGCAGAGATTTCTTCACTAGCGGGAACACCGGGGAGCTGTTTTTT. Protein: CATSRDFFTSGNTGELFF.

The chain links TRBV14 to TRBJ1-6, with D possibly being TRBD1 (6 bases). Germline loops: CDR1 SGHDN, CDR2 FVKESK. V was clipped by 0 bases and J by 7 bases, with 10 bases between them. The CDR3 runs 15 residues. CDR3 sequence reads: CASSQESQGNSPLHF. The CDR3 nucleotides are TGTGCCAGCAGCCAAGAAAGCCAGGGGAATTCACCCCTCCACTTT.

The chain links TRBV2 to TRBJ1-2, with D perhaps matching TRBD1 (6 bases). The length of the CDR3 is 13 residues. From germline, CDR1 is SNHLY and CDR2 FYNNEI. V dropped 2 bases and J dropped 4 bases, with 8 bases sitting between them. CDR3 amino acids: CASSEQGSYGYTF. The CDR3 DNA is TGTGCCAGCAGTGAACAGGGGAGCTATGGCTACACCTTC.

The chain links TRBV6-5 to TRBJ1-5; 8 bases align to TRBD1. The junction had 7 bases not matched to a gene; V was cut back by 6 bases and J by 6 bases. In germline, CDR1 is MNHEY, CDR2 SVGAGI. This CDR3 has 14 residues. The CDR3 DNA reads TGTGCCAGCAGAACCGGGACAGGTAGTCAGCCCCAGCATTTT. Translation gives CASRTGTGSQPQHF.

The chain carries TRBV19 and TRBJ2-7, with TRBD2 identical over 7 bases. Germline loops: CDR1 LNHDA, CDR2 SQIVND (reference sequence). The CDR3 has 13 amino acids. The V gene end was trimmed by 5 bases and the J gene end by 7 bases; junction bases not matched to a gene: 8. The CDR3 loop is CASSFGDGREQYF. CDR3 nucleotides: TGTGCCAGTAGTTTCGGCGACGGGAGGGAGCAGTACTTC.

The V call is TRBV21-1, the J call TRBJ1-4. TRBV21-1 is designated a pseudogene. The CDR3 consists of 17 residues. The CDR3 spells CASSKVAAPRTNEKLFF. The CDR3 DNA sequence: TGTGCCAGCAGCAAAGTTGCGGCACCCCGAACTAATGAAAAACTGTTTTTT.

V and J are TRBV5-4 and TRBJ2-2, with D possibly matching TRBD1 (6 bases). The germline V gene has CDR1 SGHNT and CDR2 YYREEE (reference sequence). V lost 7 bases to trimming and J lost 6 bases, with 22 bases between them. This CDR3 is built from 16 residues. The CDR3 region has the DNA TGTGCCAGCTACCGAGACCAGGGGAGATTCCCCGGGGAGCTGTTTTTT. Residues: CASYRDQGRFPGELFF.

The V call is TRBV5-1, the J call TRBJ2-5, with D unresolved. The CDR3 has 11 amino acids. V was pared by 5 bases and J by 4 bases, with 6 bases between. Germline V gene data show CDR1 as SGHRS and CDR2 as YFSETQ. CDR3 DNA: TGCGCCAGCAGAGACTCAGAGACCCAGTACTTC. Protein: CASRDSETQYF.

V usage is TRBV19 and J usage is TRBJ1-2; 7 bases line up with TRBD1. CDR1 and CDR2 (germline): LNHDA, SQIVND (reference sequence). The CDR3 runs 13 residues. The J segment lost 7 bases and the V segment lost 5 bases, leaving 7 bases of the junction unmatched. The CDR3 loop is CASSRDRESGYTF. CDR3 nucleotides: TGTGCCAGTAGTCGCGACAGGGAGTCTGGCTACACCTTC.

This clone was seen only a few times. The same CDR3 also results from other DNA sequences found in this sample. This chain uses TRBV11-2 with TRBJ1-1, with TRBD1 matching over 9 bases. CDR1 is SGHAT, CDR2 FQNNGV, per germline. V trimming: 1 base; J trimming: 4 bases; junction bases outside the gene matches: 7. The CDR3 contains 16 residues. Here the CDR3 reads CASSLGYRGLGTEAFF. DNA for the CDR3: TGTGCCAGCAGCTTAGGGTACAGGGGGCTAGGCACTGAAGCTTTCTTT.

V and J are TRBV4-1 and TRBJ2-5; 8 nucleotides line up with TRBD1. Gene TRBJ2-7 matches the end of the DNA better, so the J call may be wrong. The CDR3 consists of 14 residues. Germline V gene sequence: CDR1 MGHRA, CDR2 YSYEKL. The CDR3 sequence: CASSPGQGRGEQYF. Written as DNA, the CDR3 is TGCGCCAGCAGCCCCGGACAGGGAAGAGGCGAGCAGTACTTC.

As DNA, the CDR3 is TGTGCCAGCAGTGCAAAGTCCGGGACTACGTTTACCGGGGAGCTGTTTTTT. Its protein is CASSAKSGTTFTGELFF. This sequence joins TRBV6-1 and TRBJ2-2, with 7 bases lining up with TRBD2. The length of the CDR3 is 17 residues. Trimming at V came to 4 bases and at J to 5 bases, leaving 13 bases not matched to a gene. Per germline, CDR1 MNHNS and CDR2 SASEGT.

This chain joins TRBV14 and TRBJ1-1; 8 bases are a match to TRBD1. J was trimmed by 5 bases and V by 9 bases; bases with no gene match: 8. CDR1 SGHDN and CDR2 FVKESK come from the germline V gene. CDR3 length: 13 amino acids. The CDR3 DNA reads TGTGCCAGTTCGGACAGGGTTGGGACTGAAGCTTTCTTT. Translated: CASSDRVGTEAFF.